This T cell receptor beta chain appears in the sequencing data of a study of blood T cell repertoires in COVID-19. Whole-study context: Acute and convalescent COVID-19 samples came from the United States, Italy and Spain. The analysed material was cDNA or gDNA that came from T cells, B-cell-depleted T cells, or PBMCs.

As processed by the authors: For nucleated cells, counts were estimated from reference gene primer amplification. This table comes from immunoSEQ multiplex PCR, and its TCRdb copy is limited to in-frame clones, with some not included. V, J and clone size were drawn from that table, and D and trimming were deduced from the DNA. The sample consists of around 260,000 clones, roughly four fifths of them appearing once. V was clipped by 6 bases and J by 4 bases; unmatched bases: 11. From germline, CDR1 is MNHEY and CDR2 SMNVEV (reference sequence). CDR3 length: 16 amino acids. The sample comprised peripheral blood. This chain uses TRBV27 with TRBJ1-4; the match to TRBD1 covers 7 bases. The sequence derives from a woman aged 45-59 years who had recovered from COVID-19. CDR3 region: CASRGTGTVFNEKLFF. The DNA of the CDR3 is TGTGCCAGCAGGGGTACAGGGACAGTGTTTAATGAAAAACTGTTTTTT.